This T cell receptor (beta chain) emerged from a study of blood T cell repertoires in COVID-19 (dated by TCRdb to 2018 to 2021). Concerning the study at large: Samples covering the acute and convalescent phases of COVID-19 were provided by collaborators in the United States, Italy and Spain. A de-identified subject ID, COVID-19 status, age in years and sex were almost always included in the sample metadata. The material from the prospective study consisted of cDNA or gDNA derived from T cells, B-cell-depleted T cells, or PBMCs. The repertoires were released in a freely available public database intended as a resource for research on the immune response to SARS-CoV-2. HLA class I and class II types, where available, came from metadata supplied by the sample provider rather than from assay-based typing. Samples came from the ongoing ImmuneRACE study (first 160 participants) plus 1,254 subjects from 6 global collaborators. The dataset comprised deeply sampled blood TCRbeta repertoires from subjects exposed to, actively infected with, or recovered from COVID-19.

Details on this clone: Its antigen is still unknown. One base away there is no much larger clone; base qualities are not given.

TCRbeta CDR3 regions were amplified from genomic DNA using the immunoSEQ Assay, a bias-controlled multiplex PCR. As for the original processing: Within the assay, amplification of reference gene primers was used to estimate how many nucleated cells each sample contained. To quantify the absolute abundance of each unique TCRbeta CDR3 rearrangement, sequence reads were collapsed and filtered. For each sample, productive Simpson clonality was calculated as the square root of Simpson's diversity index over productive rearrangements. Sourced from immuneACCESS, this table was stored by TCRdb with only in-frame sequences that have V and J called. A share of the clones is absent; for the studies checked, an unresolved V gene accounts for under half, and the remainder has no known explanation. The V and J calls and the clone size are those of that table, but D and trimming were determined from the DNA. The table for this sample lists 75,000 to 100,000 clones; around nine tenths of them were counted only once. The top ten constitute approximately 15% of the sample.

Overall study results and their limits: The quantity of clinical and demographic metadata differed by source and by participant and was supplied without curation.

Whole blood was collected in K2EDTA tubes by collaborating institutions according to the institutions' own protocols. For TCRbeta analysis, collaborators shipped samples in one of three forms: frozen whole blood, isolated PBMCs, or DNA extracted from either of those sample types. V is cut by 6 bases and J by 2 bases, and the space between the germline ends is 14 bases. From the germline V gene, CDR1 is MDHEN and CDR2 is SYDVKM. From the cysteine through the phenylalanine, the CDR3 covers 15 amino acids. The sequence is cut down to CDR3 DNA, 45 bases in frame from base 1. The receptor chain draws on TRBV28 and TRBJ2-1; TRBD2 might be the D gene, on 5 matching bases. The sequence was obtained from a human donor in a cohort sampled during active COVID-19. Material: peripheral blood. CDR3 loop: CASREAPGTYNEQFF. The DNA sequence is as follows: TGTGCCAGCAGGGAGGCCCCCGGGACCTACAATGAGCAGTTCTTC.